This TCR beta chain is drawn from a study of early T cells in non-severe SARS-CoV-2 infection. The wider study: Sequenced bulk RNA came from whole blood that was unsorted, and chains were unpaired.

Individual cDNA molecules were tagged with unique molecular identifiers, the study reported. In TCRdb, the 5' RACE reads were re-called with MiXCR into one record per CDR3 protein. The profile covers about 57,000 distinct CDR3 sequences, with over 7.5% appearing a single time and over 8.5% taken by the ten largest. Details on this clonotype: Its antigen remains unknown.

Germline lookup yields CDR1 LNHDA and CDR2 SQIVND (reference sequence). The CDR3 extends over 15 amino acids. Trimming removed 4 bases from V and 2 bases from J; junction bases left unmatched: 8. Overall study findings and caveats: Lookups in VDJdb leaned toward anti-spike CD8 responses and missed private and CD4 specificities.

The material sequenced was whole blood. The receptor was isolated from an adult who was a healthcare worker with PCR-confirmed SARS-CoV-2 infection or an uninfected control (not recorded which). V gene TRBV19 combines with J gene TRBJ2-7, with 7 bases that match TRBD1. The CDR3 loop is CASSNTRDRTYEQYF. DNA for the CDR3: TGTGCCAGTAGTAACACCCGGGACAGAACCTACGAGCAGTACTTC.